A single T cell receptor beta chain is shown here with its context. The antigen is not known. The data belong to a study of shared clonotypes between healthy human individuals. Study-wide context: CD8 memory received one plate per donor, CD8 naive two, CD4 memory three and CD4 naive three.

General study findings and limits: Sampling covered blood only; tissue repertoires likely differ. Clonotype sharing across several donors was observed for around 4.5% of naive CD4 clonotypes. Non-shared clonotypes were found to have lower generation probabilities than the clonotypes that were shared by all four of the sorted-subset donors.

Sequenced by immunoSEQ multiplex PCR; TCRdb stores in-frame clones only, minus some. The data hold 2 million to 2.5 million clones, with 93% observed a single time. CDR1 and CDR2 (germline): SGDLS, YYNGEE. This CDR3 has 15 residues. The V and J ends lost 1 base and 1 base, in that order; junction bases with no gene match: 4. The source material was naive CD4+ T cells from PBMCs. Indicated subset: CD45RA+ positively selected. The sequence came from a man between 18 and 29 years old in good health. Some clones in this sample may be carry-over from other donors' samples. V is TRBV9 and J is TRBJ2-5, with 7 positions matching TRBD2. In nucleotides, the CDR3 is TGTGCCAGCAGCGTAAGAGGGAGGGCCCAAGAGACCCAGTACTTC. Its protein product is CASSVRGRAQETQYF.